This passage covers 29 T cell receptor beta chains from one sample sequenced in a study of cytomegalovirus exposure and HLA in healthy donors. 60 Vbeta and 13 Jbeta primers were used in PCR. Profiling relied on immunoSEQ multiplex PCR, and the TCRdb table lists in-frame clones only, not all of them. The top ten hold roughly 4% of the sample, which has fewer than 150,000 clones, 76% seen once. What was sequenced was PBMCs. The receptors were gathered from a man aged 18 to 35 in good health and CMV-seronegative.

The chain is built from TRBV7-2 and TRBJ1-1; perhaps TRBD1 as D (6 bases). The V end lost 2 bases, the J end lost 5 bases, and 12 bases lay between the germline ends. The CDR3 runs 14 residues. Per the germline V gene, CDR1 is SGHTA and CDR2 is FQGNSA. The CDR3 region has the DNA TGTGCCAGCAGCTTACGGGGGGCCGGGACTGAAGCTTTCTTT. Residues: CASSLRGAGTEAFF.

The CDR3 loop reads CASSSTGVREGYF. CDR3 sequence (DNA): TGTGCCAGCAGTTCCACGGGGGTGAGAGAAGGGTACTTC. The chain links TRBV28 to TRBJ2-7, with a weak D call TRBD2 (6 bases). This CDR3 has 13 residues. V dropped 4 bases and J dropped 12 bases, with 19 bases sitting between them. Germline loops: CDR1 MDHEN, CDR2 SYDVKM.

The chain links TRBV5-1 to TRBJ1-2; D is unresolved. Trimming stripped 4 bases from V and 6 bases from J, with 13 bases between. The V gene's germline CDR1 is SGHRS and CDR2 YFSETQ. This CDR3 contains 13 residues. CDR3 DNA sequence: TGCGCCAGCAGCCTTACATTATTCGATGGCTACACCTTC. This codes for CASSLTLFDGYTF.

This sequence joins TRBV7-3 and TRBJ2-3; D not resolved. Germline V gives CDR1 SGHTA, CDR2 FQGTGA. The CDR3 is 14 residues long. Trimming removed 2 bases at V and 2 bases at J, with 8 bases between. CDR3 coding DNA: TGTGCCAGCAGCTTAGGGCCGCTCACAGATACGCAGTATTTT. Protein: CASSLGPLTDTQYF.

The chain carries TRBV10-3 and TRBJ2-5; 9 bases line up with TRBD2. The CDR3 spans 17 residues. Germline V gives CDR1 ENHRY, CDR2 SYGVKD. J gave up 3 bases and V 2 bases, and 10 bases lay outside the gene matches. CDR3 in DNA: TGTGCCATCAGTGAGCGTGTTACCGGGACTAGCAAAGAGACCCAGTACTTC. It encodes CAISERVTGTSKETQYF.

This chain connects TRBV11-2 to TRBJ2-7; tentative D call: TRBD2 (5 bases). This CDR3 region has 15 residues. V lost 0 bases to trimming and J lost 2 bases, with 11 bases between them. Per germline, CDR1 SGHAT and CDR2 FQNNGV. The CDR3 region has the DNA TGTGCCAGCAGCTTAGATTGGGGTAGCGCCTACGAGCAGTACTTC. This codes for CASSLDWGSAYEQYF.

The chain recombines TRBV6-1 with TRBJ2-2; TRBD1 might be the D (5 bases). CDR3 length: 15 residues. Trimming pared 6 bases from V and 0 bases from J, leaving 11 bases between. Germline loops: CDR1 MNHNS, CDR2 SASEGT. This chain's CDR3 is CASSPTDSNTGELFF. The DNA for the CDR3 is TGTGCCAGCAGCCCGACAGATTCGAACACCGGGGAGCTGTTTTTT.

This chain links TRBV14 with TRBJ1-3; D not certain. Germline V CDR1 and CDR2: SGHDN, FVKESK. The CDR3 contains 16 residues. Trimming left V 5 bases short and J 1 base short, with 15 bases between. DNA for the CDR3: TGTGCCAGCAGCGCCCTCCCGGTTGGTTCTGGAAACACCATATATTTT. This gives the protein CASSALPVGSGNTIYF.

This chain joins TRBV5-1 and TRBJ1-1, with D perhaps matching TRBD1 (5 bases). The germline gives CDR1 SGHRS, CDR2 YFSETQ. V lost 7 bases, J lost 1 base, and 14 bases lay in between. The CDR3 has 14 amino acids. The CDR3 reads CASAGASWNTEAFF. In nucleotides, the CDR3 is TGCGCCAGCGCTGGGGCCAGCTGGAACACTGAAGCTTTCTTT.

The rearrangement joins TRBV5-1 to TRBJ1-1; perhaps TRBD1 as D (5 bases). The CDR3 consists of 18 residues. V was pared by 3 bases and J by 5 bases, with 26 bases between. The germline V gene has CDR1 SGHRS and CDR2 YFSETQ. DNA for the CDR3: TGCGCCAGCAGCTCGGGGGAGTCGGCAGGGTTGAGAGGAACTGAAGCTTTCTTT. This codes for CASSSGESAGLRGTEAFF.

V and J are TRBV28 and TRBJ2-5, with D tentatively TRBD1 (6 bases). From germline, CDR1 is MDHEN and CDR2 SYDVKM. The CDR3 is made up of 15 amino acids. The V gene lost 10 bases and the J gene lost 5 bases, with 23 bases spanning the gap. CDR3 sequence reads: CATSPTGLYGETQYF. The DNA for the CDR3 is TGTGCCACTTCCCCGACAGGATTGTATGGGGAGACCCAGTACTTC.

The chain couples TRBV2 to TRBJ1-2, with 9 bases that match TRBD1. V shed 5 bases, J shed 7 bases, and the junction held 8 bases outside the gene matches. The germline CDR1 and CDR2 sequences are SNHLY and FYNNEI. This CDR3 region has 14 residues. CDR3 sequence reads: CASSLRTGERGYTF. The CDR3, as DNA: TGTGCCAGCAGTCTAAGGACAGGGGAGCGTGGCTACACCTTC.

V usage is TRBV5-1 and J usage is TRBJ2-3, with TRBD2 as a possible D gene (5 bases). The CDR3 is 14 residues long. Looked up from germline, CDR1 is SGHRS and CDR2 is YFSETQ. V gave up 0 bases and J gave up 1 base, with 6 bases separating them. For the CDR3, the DNA is TGCGCCAGCAGCTTGGTTAGCGGCACAGATACGCAGTATTTT. Protein product: CASSLVSGTDTQYF.

This clone was found a few times. The rearrangement uses TRBV30 and TRBJ1-1; D is unclear. The CDR3 has 13 amino acids. The ends were cut back, 2 bases at V and 1 base at J, with 8 bases in the middle. CDR1 and CDR2 from the germline V gene are GTSNPN and SVGIG (reference sequence). CDR3 residues: CAWSSRQNTEAFF. The CDR3 DNA sequence: TGTGCCTGGAGTTCGAGGCAGAACACTGAAGCTTTCTTT.

This clone was picked up a small number of times. The chain recombines TRBV19 with TRBJ1-2; D is possibly TRBD1 (5 bases). CDR3 length: 14 residues. From germline, CDR1 is LNHDA and CDR2 SQIVND (reference sequence). Trimming left V 5 bases short and J 3 bases short, with 13 bases between. CDR3 sequence reads: CASSQAGPDYGYTF. The CDR3 region has the DNA TGTGCCAGTAGTCAGGCAGGGCCCGACTATGGCTACACCTTC.

This rearrangement joins TRBV28 to TRBJ1-1; 7 nucleotides align to TRBD1. Germline assignment: CDR1 MDHEN and CDR2 SYDVKM. The CDR3 is made up of 15 amino acids. V dropped 7 bases and J dropped 4; count of bases not matched to a gene: 12. CDR3 sequence: CASKDGQVDGTEAFF. Here the CDR3 DNA reads TGTGCCAGCAAAGACGGACAGGTTGATGGCACTGAAGCTTTCTTT.

The rearrangement links TRBV30 to TRBJ1-3; D might be TRBD1 (6 bases). The V end was cut by 0 bases, the J end by 4 bases, with 16 bases between. CDR3 length: 16 amino acids. Germline V gives CDR1 GTSNPN, CDR2 SVGIG (reference sequence). This CDR3 reads CAWSVRGRGSGNTIYF. The CDR3 nucleotides read TGTGCCTGGAGTGTACGGGGCAGGGGTTCGGGAAACACCATATATTTT.

This rearrangement joins TRBV25-1 to TRBJ2-3, with unresolved D. The CDR3 sequence is 14 residues long. V gave up 5 bases and J gave up 0 bases, with 9 bases separating them. Germline CDR1 reads MGHDK; CDR2 reads SYGVNS. Written as DNA, the CDR3 is TGTGCCAGCAGTCGCAGGTCTAGCACAGATACGCAGTATTTT. It codes for CASSRRSSTDTQYF.

The chain combines TRBV29-1 with TRBJ2-1, with TRBD1 as a possible D gene (5 bases). Per the germline V gene, CDR1 is SQVTM and CDR2 is ANQGSEA. The ends were cut back, 5 bases at V and 1 base at J, with 9 bases in the middle. The CDR3 length is 13 residues. The CDR3 spells CSVTRESYNEQFF. The DNA of the CDR3 is TGCAGCGTTACCAGGGAATCCTACAATGAGCAGTTCTTC.

V usage is TRBV5-5 and J usage is TRBJ2-2; 8 nucleotides agree with TRBD2. The CDR3 extends over 16 amino acids. CDR1 and CDR2 from the germline V gene are SGHKS and YYEKEE (reference sequence). Trimming at V came to 6 bases and at J to 3 bases, leaving 10 bases not matched to a gene. Here the CDR3 reads CASTPSAGADTGELFF. Here the CDR3 DNA reads TGTGCCAGCACCCCATCAGCGGGGGCAGACACCGGGGAGCTGTTTTTT.

CDR3: CASSLTGTSVYNEQFF. DNA of the CDR3: TGTGCCAGCAGCTTAACCGGGACTAGCGTCTACAATGAGCAGTTCTTC. The rearrangement links TRBV7-3 to TRBJ2-1; 10 bases are a match to TRBD2. Trimming at V came to 0 bases and at J to 3 bases, leaving 2 bases not matched to a gene. Germline values: CDR1 SGHTA, CDR2 FQGTGA. The CDR3 extends over 16 amino acids.

V is TRBV19 and J is TRBJ1-2; D not certain. This CDR3 region has 16 residues. Germline assignment: CDR1 LNHDA and CDR2 SQIVND (reference sequence). With 5 bases removed from V and 0 bases from J, the gap between germline ends came to 16 bases. The DNA for the CDR3 is TGTGCCAGTAGTTTTCTGGGCGCACAAGCTAACTATGGCTACACCTTC. This encodes CASSFLGAQANYGYTF.

The V and J genes are TRBV5-1 and TRBJ2-5, with TRBD1 as a possible D gene (6 bases). V was pared by 4 bases and J by 5 bases, with 15 bases between. The CDR3 has 14 amino acids. Germline V gene data show CDR1 as SGHRS and CDR2 as YFSETQ. CDR3 sequence reads: CASSGGRRAETQYF. In nucleotides, the CDR3 is TGCGCCAGCAGCGGGGGCCGACGGGCCGAGACCCAGTACTTC.

The rearrangement links TRBV7-9 to TRBJ2-3; D is unresolved. The germline gives CDR1 SEHNR, CDR2 FQNEAQ (reference sequence). The CDR3 runs 13 residues. Trimming took off 2 bases at V and 2 bases at J, with 5 bases between the two ends. CDR3 in DNA: TGTGCCAGCAGCTTATACTCCACAGATACGCAGTATTTT. Its protein product is CASSLYSTDTQYF.

The chain links TRBV2 to TRBJ1-4; D perhaps matches TRBD1 (6 bases). The germline V gene has CDR1 SNHLY and CDR2 FYNNEI. The CDR3 sequence is 14 residues long. Trimming removed 4 bases from V and 6 bases from J, with 12 bases in between. The CDR3 loop is CASSAQGMYEKLFF. Here the CDR3 DNA reads TGTGCCAGCAGTGCCCAGGGGATGTATGAAAAACTGTTTTTT.

The V and J genes are TRBV27 and TRBJ2-1, with 7 positions matching TRBD2. Germline trimming cut 6 bases from V and 5 bases from J; bases unmatched to any gene: 7. Germline V gene sequence: CDR1 MNHEY, CDR2 SMNVEV (reference sequence). The CDR3 spans 14 residues. The CDR3 protein is CASRPVLADNEQFF. CDR3 DNA sequence: TGTGCCAGCAGACCCGTTCTAGCGGACAATGAGCAGTTCTTC.

This chain links TRBV15 with TRBJ2-2; 14 bases match TRBD2. The V gene's germline CDR1 is LNHNV and CDR2 YYDKDF (reference sequence). The CDR3 totals 18 residues. With V trimmed by 3 bases and J by 5 bases, 8 bases remained unmatched. DNA for the CDR3: TGTGCCACCAGCAGGGACTCCGGGACTAGCGGGAGAACCGGGGAGCTGTTTTTT. It translates to CATSRDSGTSGRTGELFF.

The V and J genes are TRBV27 and TRBJ2-7, with D unclear. Germline V CDR1 and CDR2: MNHEY, SMNVEV (reference sequence). This CDR3 is built from 12 residues. The V and J ends lost 7 bases and 5 bases respectively, with 12 bases between them. The CDR3, as DNA: TGTGCCAGCACCTCTCTATACGACGAGCAGTACTTC. Amino acids: CASTSLYDEQYF.

This clone was detected a few times. CDR3 DNA: TGTGCCAGCAGCTTGATTAGCGGGAGCACAGATACGCAGTATTTT. Translation gives CASSLISGSTDTQYF. The chain combines TRBV7-8 with TRBJ2-3, with 7 bases matching TRBD2. CDR1 and CDR2 from the germline V gene are SGHVS and FQNEAQ. J was trimmed by 0 bases and V by 3 bases; bases with no gene match: 3. CDR3 length: 15 amino acids.